What follows describes a single T cell receptor beta chain. Its matching antigen is unknown. These data come from a study of T cells in Graves' hyperthyroidism and ophthalmopathy. About the research overall: At initial diagnosis, before any treatment had begun, peripheral blood was obtained.

TCR beta CDR3 sequences were amplified from RNA transcripts. The TCR CDR3 was amplified in a first-round RT-PCR using the HTBI primer set. TCRdb analysed the multiplex PCR reads with MiXCR anew, one entry per CDR3 protein. The table shows about 360,000 distinct CDR3 sequences, with around a quarter occurring only once. Study results and limitations: In blood, most of the thyroid clonotypes expanded above 0.001 were also present.

If no ophthalmopathy progression occurred within 18 months, Graves' hyperthyroidism was stable. Diagnostic assessment was based on clinical symptoms, serum thyroxine and TRAb, thyroid ultrasound and orbital computed tomography. The specimen was blood. This TCR was recovered from a man aged 50 to 60 with Graves' hyperthyroidism.

The CDR3 DNA reads as TGTGCCAGCAGAACGACAGGGGGCAGAACCGGGGAGCTGTTTTTT. This codes for CASRTTGGRTGELFF. The chain is built from TRBV12-3 or TRBV12-4 and TRBJ2-2; 10 nucleotides match TRBD1. With 6 bases clipped from V and 5 bases from J, the junction kept 6 bases outside the gene matches. CDR3 length equals 15 residues.